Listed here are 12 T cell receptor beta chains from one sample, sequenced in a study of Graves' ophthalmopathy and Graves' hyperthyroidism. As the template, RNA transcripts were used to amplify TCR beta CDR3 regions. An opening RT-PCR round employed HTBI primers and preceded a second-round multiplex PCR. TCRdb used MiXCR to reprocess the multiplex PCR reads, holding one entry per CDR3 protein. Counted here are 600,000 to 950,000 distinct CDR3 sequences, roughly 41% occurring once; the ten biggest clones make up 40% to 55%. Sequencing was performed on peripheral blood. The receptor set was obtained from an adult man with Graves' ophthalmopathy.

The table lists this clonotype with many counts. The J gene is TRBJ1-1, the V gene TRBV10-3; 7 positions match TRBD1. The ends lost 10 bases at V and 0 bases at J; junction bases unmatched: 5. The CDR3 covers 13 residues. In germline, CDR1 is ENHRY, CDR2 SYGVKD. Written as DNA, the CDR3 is TGTGCCAGCTGGACAGGTATGAACACTGAAGCTTTCTTT. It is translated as CASWTGMNTEAFF.

The CDR3 is CSVDLGTGGRAAQYF. Written as DNA, the CDR3 is TGCAGCGTTGATCTCGGGACAGGGGGCAGGGCGGCCCAGTACTTC. The chain uses TRBV29-1 and TRBJ2-5; 12 bases are a match to TRBD1. V was pared by 3 bases and J by 9 bases, with 11 bases of the junction left unmatched. The germline V gene has CDR1 SQVTM and CDR2 ANQGSEA. The CDR3 is 15 residues long.

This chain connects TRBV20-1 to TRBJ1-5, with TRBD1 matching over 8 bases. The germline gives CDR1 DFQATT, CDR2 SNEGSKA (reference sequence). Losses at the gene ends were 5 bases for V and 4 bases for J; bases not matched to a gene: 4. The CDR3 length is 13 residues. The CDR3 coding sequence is TGCAGTGCTTACAGGGGGACAAATCAGCCCCAGCATTTT. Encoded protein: CSAYRGTNQPQHF.

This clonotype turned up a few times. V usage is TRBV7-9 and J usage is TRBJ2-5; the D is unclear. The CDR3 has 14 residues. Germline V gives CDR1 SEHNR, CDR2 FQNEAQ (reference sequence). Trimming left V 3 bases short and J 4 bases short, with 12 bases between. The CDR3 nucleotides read TGTGCCAGCAGCTTGATGGTAAACGGAGAGACCCAGTACTTC. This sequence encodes CASSLMVNGETQYF.

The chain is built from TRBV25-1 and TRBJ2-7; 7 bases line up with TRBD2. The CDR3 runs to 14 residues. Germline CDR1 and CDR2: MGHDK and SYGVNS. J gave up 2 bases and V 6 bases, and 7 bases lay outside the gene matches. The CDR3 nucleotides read TGTGCCAGCAGCCGTAAGGGAGGGACCTACGAGCAGTACTTC. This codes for CASSRKGGTYEQYF.

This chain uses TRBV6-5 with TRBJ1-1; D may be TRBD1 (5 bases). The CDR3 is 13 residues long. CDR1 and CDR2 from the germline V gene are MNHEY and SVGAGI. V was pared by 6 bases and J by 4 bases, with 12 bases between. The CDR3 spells CASSRDFRTEAFF. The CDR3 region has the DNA TGTGCCAGCAGCAGGGATTTCCGCACTGAAGCTTTCTTT.

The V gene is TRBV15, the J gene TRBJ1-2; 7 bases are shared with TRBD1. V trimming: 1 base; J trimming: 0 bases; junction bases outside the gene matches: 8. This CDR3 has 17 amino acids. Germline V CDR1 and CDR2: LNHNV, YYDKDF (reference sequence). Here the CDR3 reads CATSRVRRDSTNYGYTF. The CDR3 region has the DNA TGTGCCACCAGCAGAGTGAGGCGGGACAGCACTAACTATGGCTACACCTTC.

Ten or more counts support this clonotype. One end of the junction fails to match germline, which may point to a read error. The CDR3 sequence is CAIREYYEQYF. The CDR3 DNA reads TGTGCCATCCGTGAATACTACGAGCAGTACTTC. This chain connects TRBV10-3 to TRBJ2-7; D ambiguous. This CDR3 spans 11 amino acids. Germline V gives CDR1 ENHRY, CDR2 SYGVKD.

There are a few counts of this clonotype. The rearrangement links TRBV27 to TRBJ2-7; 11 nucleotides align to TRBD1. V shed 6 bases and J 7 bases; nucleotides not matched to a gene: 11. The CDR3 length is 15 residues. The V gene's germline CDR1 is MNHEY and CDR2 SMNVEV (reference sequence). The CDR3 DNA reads TGTGCCAGCAGAACAGGACAGGGGGCAAGAAGGGAGCAGTACTTC. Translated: CASRTGQGARREQYF.

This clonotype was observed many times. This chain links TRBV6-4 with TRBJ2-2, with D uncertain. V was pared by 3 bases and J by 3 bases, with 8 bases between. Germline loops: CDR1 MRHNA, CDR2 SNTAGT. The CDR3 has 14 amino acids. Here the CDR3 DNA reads TGTGCCAGCAGTGATACGGTGGACACCGGGGAGCTGTTTTTT. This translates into CASSDTVDTGELFF.

CDR3 amino acids: CASSRDRESGEQYF. CDR3 sequence (DNA): TGTGCCAGCTCACGGGACAGGGAGTCAGGGGAGCAGTACTTC. The rearrangement uses TRBV11-2 and TRBJ2-7, with 9 nucleotides matching TRBD1. The V gene's germline CDR1 is SGHAT and CDR2 FQNNGV. Trimming took 8 bases from V and 7 from J; bases not matched to a gene: 12. CDR3 length: 14 residues.

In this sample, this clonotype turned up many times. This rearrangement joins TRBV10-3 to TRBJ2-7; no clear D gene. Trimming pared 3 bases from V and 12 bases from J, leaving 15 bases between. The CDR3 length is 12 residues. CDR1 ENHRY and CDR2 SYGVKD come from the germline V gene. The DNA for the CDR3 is TGTGCCATCAGTGAATATCAGGAACCTGGGTACTTC. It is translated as CAISEYQEPGYF.